This TCR beta chain was obtained from a study of CD8 T cells in ankylosing spondylitis. Study results and limitations: In reactive arthritis synovial fluid and blood, some motif variants had been reported before.

The CDR3 runs to 14 residues. Trimming removed 2 bases at V and 0 bases at J, with 5 bases between. The germline gives CDR1 MNHEY, CDR2 SMNVEV (reference sequence). Researchers built TCR beta libraries using quantitative 5'-RACE with molecular barcodes. TCRdb re-called the 5' RACE reads with MiXCR, one entry per CDR3 protein. The sample lists 150,000 to 200,000 distinct CDR3 sequences; 15% to 20% were seen once. This clonotype was observed a few times. No antigen is known for it. Sequencing input: blood, either unsorted or a sorted T cell fraction (not recorded which). The clonotype originates from a male donor aged 10-35 years with ankylosing spondylitis or in good health (not recorded which). The rearrangement links TRBV27 to TRBJ2-1; D is perhaps TRBD1 (5 bases). CDR3 coding DNA: TGTGCCAGCAGTTTAGACAGCTCCTACAATGAGCAGTTCTTC. Its translation is CASSLDSSYNEQFF.